The clone carrying this T cell receptor beta chain showed up just a few times. Its antigen is not known. The entirety of the isolated RNA underwent reverse transcription, so expressed TCRB transcripts were sequenced. The repertoire was sequenced with immunoSEQ multiplex PCR; TCRdb's copy has only in-frame clones and lacks some. The repertoire holds fewer than 200,000 clones, 7.5% to 10% seen once, with about 0.6% in the top ten. The data stem from a study of beta chain features in type 1 diabetes. Study details: There was similarity between patients and healthy donors in age, gender and cell yields. Whole-study results and caveats: PCR might pick shorter templates more often, in the same way for patients and controls.

The germline V gene encodes CDR1 SGHTA and CDR2 FQGNSA. Trimming at V came to 3 bases and at J to 8 bases, leaving 3 bases not matched to a gene. This CDR3 has 15 residues. Sequenced: central memory CD4+ T cells from blood. This receptor was obtained from a man aged 18 to 29 in good health. The chain has TRBV7-2 and TRBJ2-3; 15 bases agree with TRBD2. The CDR3 DNA sequence: TGTGCCAGCAGCTTGAGGGGACTAGCGGGAGGTACGCAGTATTTT. It encodes CASSLRGLAGGTQYF.